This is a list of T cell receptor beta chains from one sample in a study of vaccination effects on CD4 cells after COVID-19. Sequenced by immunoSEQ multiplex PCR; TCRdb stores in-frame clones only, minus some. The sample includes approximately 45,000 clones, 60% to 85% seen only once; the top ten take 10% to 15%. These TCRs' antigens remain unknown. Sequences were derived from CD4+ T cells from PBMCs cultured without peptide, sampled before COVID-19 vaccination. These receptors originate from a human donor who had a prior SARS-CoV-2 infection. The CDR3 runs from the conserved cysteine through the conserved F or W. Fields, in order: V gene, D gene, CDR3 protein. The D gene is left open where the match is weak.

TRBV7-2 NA CASTPSVNTGELFF
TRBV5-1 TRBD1 CASSYGTGVSGELFF
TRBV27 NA CASSFLGNEKLFF
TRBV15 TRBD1 CATSRGTGRDYGYTF
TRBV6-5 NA CASSRRDSNYGYTF
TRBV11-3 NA CASEMSSYNEQFF
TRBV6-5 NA CASSQGTDTQYF
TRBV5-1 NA CASSSLGREENTIYF
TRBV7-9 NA CASSLRGNTEAFF
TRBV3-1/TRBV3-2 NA CASSRRAGNQPQHF
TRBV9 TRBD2 CASSVAKREGGEMYEQFF
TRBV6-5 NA CASQRDGNSNQPQHF
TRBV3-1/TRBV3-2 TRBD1 CASSKGATYSNQPQHF
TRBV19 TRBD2 CASSPRGGFGEQYF
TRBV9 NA CASSGGGPSPYYGYTF
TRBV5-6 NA CASRFQGNYGYTF
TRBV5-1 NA CASSLEGEGEAFF
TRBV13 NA CASSAPGLTDTQYF
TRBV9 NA CASSVAGTKWADTQYF
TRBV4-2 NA CASDKQYF
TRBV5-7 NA CASSLKTGDTQYF
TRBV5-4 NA CASSLGRQSFYGYTF
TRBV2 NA CASSERQITGELFF
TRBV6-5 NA CASSSSRFRETQYF
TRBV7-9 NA CASEPRRQSGNTIYF